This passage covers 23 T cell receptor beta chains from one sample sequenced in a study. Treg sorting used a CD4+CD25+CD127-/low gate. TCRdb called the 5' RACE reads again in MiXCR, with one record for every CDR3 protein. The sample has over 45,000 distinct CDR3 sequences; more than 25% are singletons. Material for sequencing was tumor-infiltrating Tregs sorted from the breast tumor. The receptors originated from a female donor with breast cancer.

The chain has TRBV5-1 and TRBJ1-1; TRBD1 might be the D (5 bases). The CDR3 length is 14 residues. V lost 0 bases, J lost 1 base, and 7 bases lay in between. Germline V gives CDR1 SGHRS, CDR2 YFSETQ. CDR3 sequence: CASSLGQKNTEAFF. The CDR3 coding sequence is TGCGCCAGCAGCTTGGGACAGAAGAACACTGAAGCTTTCTTT. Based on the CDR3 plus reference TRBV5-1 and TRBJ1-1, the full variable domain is KAGVTQTPRYLIKTRGQQVTLSCSPISGHRSVSWYQQTPGQGLQFLFEYFSETQRNKGNFPGRFSGRQFSNSRSEMNVSTLELGDSALYLCASSLGQKNTEAFFGQGTRLTVV.

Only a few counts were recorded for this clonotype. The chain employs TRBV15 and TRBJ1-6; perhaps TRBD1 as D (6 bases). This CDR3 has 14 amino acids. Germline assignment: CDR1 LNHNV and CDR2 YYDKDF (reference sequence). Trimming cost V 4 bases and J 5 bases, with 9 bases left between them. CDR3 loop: CATSTYRDNSPLHF. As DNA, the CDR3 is TGTGCCACCAGCACTTACAGGGATAATTCACCCCTCCACTTT.

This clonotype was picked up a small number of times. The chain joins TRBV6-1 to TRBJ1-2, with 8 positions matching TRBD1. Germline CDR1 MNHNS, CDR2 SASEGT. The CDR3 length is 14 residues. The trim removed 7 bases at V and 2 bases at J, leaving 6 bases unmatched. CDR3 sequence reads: CASTRRTGNYGYTF. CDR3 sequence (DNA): TGTGCCAGCACCCGAAGGACAGGGAACTATGGCTACACCTTC.

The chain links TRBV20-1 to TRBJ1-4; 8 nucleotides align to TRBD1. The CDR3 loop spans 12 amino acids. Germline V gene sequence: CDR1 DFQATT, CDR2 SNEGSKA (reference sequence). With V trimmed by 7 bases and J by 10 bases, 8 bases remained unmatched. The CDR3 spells CSGQGPDGKLFF. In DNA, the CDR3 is TGCAGTGGACAGGGGCCCGATGGAAAACTGTTTTTT.

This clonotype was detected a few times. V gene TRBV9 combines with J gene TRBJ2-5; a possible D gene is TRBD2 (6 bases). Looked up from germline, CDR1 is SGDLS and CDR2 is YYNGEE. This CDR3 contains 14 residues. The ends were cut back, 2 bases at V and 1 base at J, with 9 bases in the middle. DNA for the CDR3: TGTGCCAGCAGCGTCGGAGGGTTCCAAGAGACCCAGTACTTC. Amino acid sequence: CASSVGGFQETQYF.

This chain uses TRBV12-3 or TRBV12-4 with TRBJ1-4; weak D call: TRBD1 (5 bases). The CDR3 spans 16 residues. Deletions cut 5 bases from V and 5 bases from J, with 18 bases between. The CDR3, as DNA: TGTGCCAGCAGTGGGACTGGGGCATTGGAGAATGAAAAACTGTTTTTT. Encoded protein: CASSGTGALENEKLFF.

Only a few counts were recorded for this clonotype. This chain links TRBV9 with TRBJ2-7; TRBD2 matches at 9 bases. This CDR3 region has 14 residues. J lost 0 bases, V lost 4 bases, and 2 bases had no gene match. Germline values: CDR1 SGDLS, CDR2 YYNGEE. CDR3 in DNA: TGTGCCAGCAGCTATAGCGGGAGCTCCTACGAGCAGTACTTC. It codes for CASSYSGSSYEQYF.

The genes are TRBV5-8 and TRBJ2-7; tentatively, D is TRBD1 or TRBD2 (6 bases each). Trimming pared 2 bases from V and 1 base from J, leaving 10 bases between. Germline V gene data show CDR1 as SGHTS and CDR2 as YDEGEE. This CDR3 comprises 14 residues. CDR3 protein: CASSLGGMSYEQYF. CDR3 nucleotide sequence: TGTGCCAGCAGCTTAGGGGGGATGTCCTACGAGCAGTACTTC. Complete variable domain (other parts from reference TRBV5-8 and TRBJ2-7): EAGVTQSPTHLIKTRGQQATLRCSPISGHTSVYWYQQALGLGLQFLLWYDEGEERNRGNFPPRFSGRQFPNYSSELNVNALELEDSALYLCASSLGGMSYEQYFGPGTRLTVT.

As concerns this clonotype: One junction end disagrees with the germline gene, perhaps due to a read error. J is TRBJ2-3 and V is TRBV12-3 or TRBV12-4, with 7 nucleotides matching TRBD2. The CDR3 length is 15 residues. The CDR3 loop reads CASSPGSGKADMQYF. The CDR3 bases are TGTGCCAGCAGCCCGGGAAGCGGGAAGGCAGATATGCAGTATTTT.

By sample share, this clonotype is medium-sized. The CDR3 loop reads CASSVSWDQPQHF. The CDR3 DNA reads TGCGCCAGCAGTGTGAGTTGGGATCAGCCCCAGCATTTT. V and J are TRBV10-1 and TRBJ1-5; D not resolved. Trimming stripped 4 bases from V and 5 bases from J, with 9 bases between. The CDR3 is 13 amino acids. Looked up from germline, CDR1 is WNHNN and CDR2 is SYGVQD (reference sequence).

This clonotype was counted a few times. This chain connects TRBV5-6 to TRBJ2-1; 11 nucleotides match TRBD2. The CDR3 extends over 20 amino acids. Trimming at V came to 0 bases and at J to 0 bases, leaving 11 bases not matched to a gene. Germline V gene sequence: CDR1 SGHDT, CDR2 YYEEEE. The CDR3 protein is CASSLVGTSGADLSYNEQFF. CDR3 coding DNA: TGTGCCAGCAGCTTGGTAGGGACTAGCGGAGCTGACCTCTCCTACAATGAGCAGTTCTTC.

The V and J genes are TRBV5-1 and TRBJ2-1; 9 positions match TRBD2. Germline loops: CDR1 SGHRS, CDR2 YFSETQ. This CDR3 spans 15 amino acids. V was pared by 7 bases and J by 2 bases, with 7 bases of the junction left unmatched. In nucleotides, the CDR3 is TGCGCCAGCTCCCGCGGGGGGGAGACCTACAATGAGCAGTTCTTC. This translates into CASSRGGETYNEQFF.

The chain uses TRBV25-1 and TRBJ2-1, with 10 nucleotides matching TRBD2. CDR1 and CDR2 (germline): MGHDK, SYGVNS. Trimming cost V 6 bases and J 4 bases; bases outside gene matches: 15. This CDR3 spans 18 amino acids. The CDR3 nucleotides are TGTGCCAGCAGCGAAAATGGGGTAGCGGGAGGTGCTTACAATGAGCAGTTCTTC. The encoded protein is CASSENGVAGGAYNEQFF.

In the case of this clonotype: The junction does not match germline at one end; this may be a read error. The CDR3 DNA follows: TGCGGTGCTAGAGTAGCGGGAGGGGCCTACGAGCAGTACTTC. It yields the protein CGARVAGGAYEQYF. V gene TRBV20-1 combines with J gene TRBJ2-7; 11 bases match TRBD2. In germline, CDR1 is DFQATT, CDR2 SNEGSKA (reference sequence). CDR3 size: 14 residues.

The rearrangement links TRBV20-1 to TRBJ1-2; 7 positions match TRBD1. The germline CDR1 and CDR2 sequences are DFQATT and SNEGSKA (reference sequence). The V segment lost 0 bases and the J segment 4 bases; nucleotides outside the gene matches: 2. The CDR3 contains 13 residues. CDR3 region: CSARDQGGYGYTF. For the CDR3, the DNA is TGCAGTGCTAGAGATCAGGGGGGCTATGGCTACACCTTC.

CDR3 coding DNA: TGCGCCAGCAGCTGTGGACAGGGGGCTTACGGCTACACCTTC. This gives the protein CASSCGQGAYGYTF. This sequence joins TRBV4-1 and TRBJ1-2; TRBD1 matches 11 bases. Germline loops: CDR1 MGHRA, CDR2 YSYEKL. V lost 5 bases to trimming and J lost 8 bases; unmatched junction nucleotides: 7. This CDR3 has 14 amino acids.

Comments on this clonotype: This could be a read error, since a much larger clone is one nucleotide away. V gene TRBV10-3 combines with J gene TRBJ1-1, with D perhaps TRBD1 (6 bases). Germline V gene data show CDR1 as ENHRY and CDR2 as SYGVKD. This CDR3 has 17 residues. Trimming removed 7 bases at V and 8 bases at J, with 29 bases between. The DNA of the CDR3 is TGTGCCATCAAGAGGGCATCGGGGGCGATGATAGAGGGGGAAGCTTTCTTT. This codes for CAIKRASGAMIEGEAFF.

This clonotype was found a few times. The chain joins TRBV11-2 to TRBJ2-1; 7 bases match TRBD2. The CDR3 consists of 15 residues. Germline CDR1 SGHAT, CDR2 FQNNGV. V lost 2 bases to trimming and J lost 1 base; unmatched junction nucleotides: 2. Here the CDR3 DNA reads TGTGCCAGCAGCTTATCAGCGGGGTCCTACAATGAGCAGTTCTTC. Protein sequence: CASSLSAGSYNEQFF.

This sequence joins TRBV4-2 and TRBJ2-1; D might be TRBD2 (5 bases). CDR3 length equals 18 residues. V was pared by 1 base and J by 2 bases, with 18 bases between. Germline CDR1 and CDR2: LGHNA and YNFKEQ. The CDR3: CASSQVNFAGSTYNEQFF. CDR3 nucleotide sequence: TGTGCCAGCAGCCAAGTAAACTTTGCGGGCTCCACCTACAATGAGCAGTTCTTC.

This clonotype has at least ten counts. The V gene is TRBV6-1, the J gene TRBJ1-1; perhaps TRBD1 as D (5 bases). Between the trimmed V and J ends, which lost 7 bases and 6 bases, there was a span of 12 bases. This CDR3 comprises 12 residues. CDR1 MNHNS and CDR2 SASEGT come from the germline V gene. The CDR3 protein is CASTRGGSEAFF. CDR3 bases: TGTGCCAGCACCCGGGGGGGGTCTGAAGCTTTCTTT.

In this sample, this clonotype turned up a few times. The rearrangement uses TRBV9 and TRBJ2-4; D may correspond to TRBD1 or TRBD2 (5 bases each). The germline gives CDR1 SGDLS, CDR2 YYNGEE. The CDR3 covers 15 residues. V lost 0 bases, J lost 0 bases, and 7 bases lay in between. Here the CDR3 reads CASSVGDRAKNIQYF. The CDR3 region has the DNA TGTGCCAGCAGCGTAGGGGACCGAGCCAAAAACATTCAGTACTTC. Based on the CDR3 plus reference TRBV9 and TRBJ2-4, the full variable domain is DSGVTQTPKHLITATGQRVTLRCSPRSGDLSVYWYQQSLDQGLQFLIQYYNGEERAKGNILERFSAQQFPDLHSELNLSSLELGDSALYFCASSVGDRAKNIQYFGAGTRLSVL.

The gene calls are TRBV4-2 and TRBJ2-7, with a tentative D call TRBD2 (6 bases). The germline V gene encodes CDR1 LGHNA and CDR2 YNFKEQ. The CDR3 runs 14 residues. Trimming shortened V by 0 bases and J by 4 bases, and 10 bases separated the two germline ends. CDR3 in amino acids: CASSQDPGAYEQYF. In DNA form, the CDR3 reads TGTGCCAGCAGCCAAGACCCGGGAGCATACGAGCAGTACTTC.

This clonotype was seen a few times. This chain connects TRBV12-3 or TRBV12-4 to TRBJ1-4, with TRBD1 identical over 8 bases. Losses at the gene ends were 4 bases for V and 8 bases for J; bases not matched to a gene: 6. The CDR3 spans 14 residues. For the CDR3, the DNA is TGTGCCAGCAGTTCGGGACAGGTTAAAGAAAAACTGTTTTTT. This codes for CASSSGQVKEKLFF.